Each of the 16 T cell receptor beta chains below was sequenced from the same sample in a study of T-cell reconstitution after alpha-beta-depleted transplantation in children. TCRbeta library construction was performed incorporating unique molecular identifiers. A single record per CDR3 protein comes from TCRdb applying MiXCR to the PCR reads. This table holds 450,000 to 500,000 distinct CDR3 sequences, under 15% found once. The sample here was PBMCs from the stem cell graft donor, taken from the stem cell graft. These receptors were taken from a human donor who donated a stem cell graft to a child with combined immunodeficiency.

This clonotype was counted a few times. This rearrangement joins TRBV3-1 to TRBJ2-1; D unresolved. The CDR3 runs 16 residues. V was trimmed by 0 bases and J by 2 bases, leaving 11 bases between them. Germline V lookup: CDR1 LGHDT, CDR2 YNNKEL (reference sequence). The CDR3 region is CASSQDIGRTYNEQFF. CDR3 coding DNA: TGTGCCAGCAGCCAAGACATCGGTAGGACCTACAATGAGCAGTTCTTC.

V usage is TRBV6-5 and J usage is TRBJ2-3; 10 bases fit TRBD2. Germline values: CDR1 MNHEY, CDR2 SVGAGI. The CDR3 loop spans 18 amino acids. With V trimmed by 0 bases and J by 3 bases, 9 bases remained unmatched. CDR3 sequence: CASSYSMGSGGITDTQYF. In DNA form, the CDR3 reads TGTGCCAGCAGTTACTCCATGGGTAGCGGGGGGATAACAGATACGCAGTATTTT.

This clonotype was seen at least ten times. The genes are TRBV24-1 and TRBJ2-1; D might be TRBD1 or TRBD2, each matching 5 bases. Looked up from germline, CDR1 is KGHDR and CDR2 is SFDVKD. Deletions cut 4 bases from V and 6 bases from J, with 24 bases between. The CDR3 sequence is 18 residues long. CDR3 loop: CATSDPGLGLLGGNEQFF. As DNA, the CDR3 is TGTGCCACCAGTGACCCCGGTCTGGGCCTCCTTGGGGGCAATGAGCAGTTCTTC.

The chain joins TRBV2 to TRBJ1-3, with D hard to call. Germline V lookup: CDR1 SNHLY, CDR2 FYNNEI. This CDR3 has 14 residues. Trimming took off 4 bases at V and 1 base at J, with 8 bases between the two ends. The CDR3 is CASSAVLSGNTIYF. The CDR3 nucleotides read TGTGCCAGCAGTGCAGTATTGTCTGGAAACACCATATATTTT.

The rearrangement links TRBV20-1 to TRBJ2-1; no reliable D call. The CDR3 runs to 12 residues. Germline lookup yields CDR1 DFQATT and CDR2 SNEGSKA (reference sequence). Trimming pared 0 bases from V and 10 bases from J, leaving 10 bases between. The CDR3 is CSARDWAGEQFF. The CDR3 nucleotides are TGCAGTGCTAGAGATTGGGCAGGAGAGCAGTTCTTC.

The table lists this clonotype with many counts. V gene TRBV27 combines with J gene TRBJ1-1; tentatively, D is TRBD1 (6 bases). Trimming stripped 5 bases from V and 4 bases from J, with 14 bases between. The V gene's germline CDR1 is MNHEY and CDR2 SMNVEV (reference sequence). The CDR3 totals 14 residues. CDR3 bases: TGTGCCAGCAGTGTGGGGGGCGCGGGCACTGAAGCTTTCTTT. It encodes CASSVGGAGTEAFF.

The rearrangement joins TRBV11-2 to TRBJ2-7; no clear D gene. CDR1 is SGHAT and CDR2 is FQNNGV in the germline V gene. V was shortened by 5 bases and J by 3 bases, with 14 bases between the two germline ends. The CDR3 loop spans 14 amino acids. CDR3 DNA: TGTGCCAGCAGCCGTGGATCCTCCCACTACGAGCAGTACTTC. This gives the protein CASSRGSSHYEQYF. Complete variable domain (other parts from reference TRBV11-2 and TRBJ2-7): EAGVAQSPRYKIIEKRQSVAFWCNPISGHATLYWYQQILGQGPKLLIQFQNNGVVDDSQLPKDRFSAERLKGVDSTLKIQPAKLEDSAVYLCASSRGSSHYEQYFGPGTRLTVT.

There are many counts of this clonotype. V and J are TRBV27 and TRBJ1-1; 8 bases are a match to TRBD1. Germline V lookup: CDR1 MNHEY, CDR2 SMNVEV (reference sequence). The CDR3 covers 13 residues. V lost 9 bases to trimming and J lost 1 base; unmatched junction nucleotides: 4. CDR3 DNA: TGTGCCAGTTCGGGACAGGAGAACACTGAAGCTTTCTTT. Translation: CASSGQENTEAFF.

This clonotype was seen a few times. This rearrangement joins TRBV27 to TRBJ2-5; D may be TRBD2 (6 bases). V lost 5 bases to trimming and J lost 0 bases, with 19 bases between them. This CDR3 contains 17 residues. Germline CDR1 and CDR2: MNHEY and SMNVEV (reference sequence). The CDR3 sequence is CASSPRDLRTHQETQYF. The CDR3 nucleotides read TGTGCCAGCAGTCCGCGGGACCTCCGGACACACCAAGAGACCCAGTACTTC.

The chain employs TRBV11-2 and TRBJ2-1; tentatively, D is TRBD2 (5 bases). The CDR3 covers 18 residues. V was clipped by 5 bases and J by 0 bases, with 20 bases between them. CDR1 and CDR2 from the germline V gene are SGHAT and FQNNGV. As DNA, the CDR3 is TGTGCCAGCAGCCCTATCGGGCTCCGGGGTAGCTCCTACAATGAGCAGTTCTTC. This codes for CASSPIGLRGSSYNEQFF. Drawing the rest from reference TRBV11-2 and TRBJ2-1, the complete variable domain is EAGVAQSPRYKIIEKRQSVAFWCNPISGHATLYWYQQILGQGPKLLIQFQNNGVVDDSQLPKDRFSAERLKGVDSTLKIQPAKLEDSAVYLCASSPIGLRGSSYNEQFFGPGTRLTVL.

This clonotype occurred a few times. This chain joins TRBV6-1 and TRBJ1-5; no definite D call. V was clipped by 7 bases and J by 1 base, with 11 bases between them. The CDR3 extends over 14 amino acids. The germline gives CDR1 MNHNS, CDR2 SASEGT. CDR3 sequence reads: CASKDGFSNQPQHF. The CDR3 DNA sequence: TGTGCCAGCAAGGACGGGTTCAGCAATCAGCCCCAGCATTTT.

This clonotype was counted ten times or more. The rearrangement joins TRBV4-3 to TRBJ1-1; D unresolved. The CDR3 contains 13 residues. Trimming shortened V by 0 bases and J by 7 bases, and 9 bases separated the two germline ends. The germline V gene has CDR1 LGHNA and CDR2 YSLEER. The DNA for the CDR3 is TGCGCCAGCAGCCAAGATCTGACTATTGAAGCTTTCTTT. Amino acid sequence: CASSQDLTIEAFF.

This rearrangement joins TRBV5-1 to TRBJ1-4, with 8 bases that match TRBD1. Germline assignment: CDR1 SGHRS and CDR2 YFSETQ. V was clipped by 0 bases and J by 4 bases; unmatched bases: 5. This CDR3 has 16 amino acids. This chain's CDR3 is CASSLGQGLFNEKLFF. The DNA for the CDR3 is TGCGCCAGCAGCTTGGGACAGGGGCTTTTTAATGAAAAACTGTTTTTT.

This chain joins TRBV18 and TRBJ2-1, with D uncertain. CDR3 size: 16 residues. The V end was cut by 3 bases, the J end by 7 bases, with 19 bases between. CDR1 is KGHSH, CDR2 LQKENI, per germline. CDR3 loop: CASSPLGTSALNEQFF. In DNA form, the CDR3 reads TGTGCCAGCTCACCCCTTGGCACATCAGCCCTAAATGAGCAGTTCTTC. The variable domain in full, with the rest retrieved from reference TRBV18 and TRBJ2-1, is NAGVMQNPRHLVRRRGQEARLRCSPMKGHSHVYWYRQLPEEGLKFMVYLQKENIIDESGMPKERFSAEFPKEGPSILRIQQVVRGDSAAYFCASSPLGTSALNEQFFGPGTRLTVL.

This clonotype was observed at least ten times. This chain joins TRBV20-1 and TRBJ2-7; D call uncertain. The CDR3 is 13 residues long. From germline, CDR1 is DFQATT and CDR2 SNEGSKA (reference sequence). V was shortened by 1 base and J by 4 bases, with 11 bases between the two germline ends. The CDR3: CSARGTLGYEQYF. The CDR3 bases are TGCAGTGCTAGAGGGACCCTGGGGTACGAGCAGTACTTC.

A few counts support this clonotype. The CDR3: CAISESRPGQGVKNIQYF. The DNA of the CDR3 is TGTGCCATCAGTGAGTCACGACCCGGACAGGGCGTCAAAAACATTCAGTACTTC. The chain employs TRBV10-3 and TRBJ2-4; 8 positions agree with TRBD1. Germline V gives CDR1 ENHRY, CDR2 SYGVKD. The CDR3 is 18 amino acids. V lost 0 bases, J lost 3 bases, and 10 bases stayed unmatched.